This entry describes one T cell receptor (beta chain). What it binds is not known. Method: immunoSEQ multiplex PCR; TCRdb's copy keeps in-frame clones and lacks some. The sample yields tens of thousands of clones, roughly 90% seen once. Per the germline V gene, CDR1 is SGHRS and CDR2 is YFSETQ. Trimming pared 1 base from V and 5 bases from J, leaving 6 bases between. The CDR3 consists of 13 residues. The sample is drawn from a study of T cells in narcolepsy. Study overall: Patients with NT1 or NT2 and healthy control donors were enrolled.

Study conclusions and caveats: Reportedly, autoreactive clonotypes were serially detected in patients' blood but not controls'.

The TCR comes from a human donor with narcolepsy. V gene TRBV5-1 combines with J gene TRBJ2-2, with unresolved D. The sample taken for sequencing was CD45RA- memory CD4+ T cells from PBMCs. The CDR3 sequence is CASSLYRTGELFF. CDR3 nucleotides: TGCGCCAGCAGCTTGTACCGGACCGGGGAGCTGTTTTTT.